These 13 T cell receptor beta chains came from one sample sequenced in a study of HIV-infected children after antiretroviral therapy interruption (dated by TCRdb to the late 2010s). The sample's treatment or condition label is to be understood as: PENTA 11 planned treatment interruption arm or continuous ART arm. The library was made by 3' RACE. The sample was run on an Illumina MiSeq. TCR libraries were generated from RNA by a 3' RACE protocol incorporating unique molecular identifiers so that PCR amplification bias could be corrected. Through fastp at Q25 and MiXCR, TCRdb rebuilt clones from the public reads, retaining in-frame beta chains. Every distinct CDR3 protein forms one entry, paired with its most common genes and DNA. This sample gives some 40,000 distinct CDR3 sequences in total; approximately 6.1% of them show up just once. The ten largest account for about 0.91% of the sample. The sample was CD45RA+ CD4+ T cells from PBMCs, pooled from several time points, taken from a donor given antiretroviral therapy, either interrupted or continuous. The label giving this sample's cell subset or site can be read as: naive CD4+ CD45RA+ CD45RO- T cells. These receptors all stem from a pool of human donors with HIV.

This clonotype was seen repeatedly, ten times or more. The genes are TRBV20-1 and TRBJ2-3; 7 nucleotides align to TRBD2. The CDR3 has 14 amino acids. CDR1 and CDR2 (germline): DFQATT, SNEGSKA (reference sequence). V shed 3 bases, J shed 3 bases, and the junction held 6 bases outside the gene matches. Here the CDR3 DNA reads TGCAGTGCTAGCCCCAGCGGGGCGACAGATACGCAGTATTTT. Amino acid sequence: CSASPSGATDTQYF.

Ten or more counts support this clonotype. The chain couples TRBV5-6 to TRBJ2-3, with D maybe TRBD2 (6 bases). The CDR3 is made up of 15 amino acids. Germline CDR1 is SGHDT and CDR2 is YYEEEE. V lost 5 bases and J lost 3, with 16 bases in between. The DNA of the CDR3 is TGTGCCAGCAGTTGGGGGACTGGGGGTACAGATACGCAGTATTTT. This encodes CASSWGTGGTDTQYF.

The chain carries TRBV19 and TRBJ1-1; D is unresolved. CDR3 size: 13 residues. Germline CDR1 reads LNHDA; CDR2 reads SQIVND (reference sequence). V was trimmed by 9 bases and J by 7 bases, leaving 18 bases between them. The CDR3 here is CASRPGVPREAFF. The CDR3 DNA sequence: TGTGCCAGCAGACCCGGGGTGCCGCGTGAAGCTTTCTTT.

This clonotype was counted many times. CDR3 loop: CASSRGGPHQPQHF. CDR3 coding DNA: TGTGCCAGCAGCCGGGGGGGCCCCCATCAGCCCCAGCATTTT. The chain uses TRBV12-3 or TRBV12-4 and TRBJ1-5; TRBD1 might be the D (6 bases). The CDR3 is 14 amino acids. V lost 6 bases to trimming and J lost 5 bases, with 14 bases between them.

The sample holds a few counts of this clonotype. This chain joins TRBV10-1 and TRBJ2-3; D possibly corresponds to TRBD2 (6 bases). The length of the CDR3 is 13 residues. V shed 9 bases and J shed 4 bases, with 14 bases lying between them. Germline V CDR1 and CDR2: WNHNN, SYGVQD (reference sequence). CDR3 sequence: CASSEGRPDTQYF. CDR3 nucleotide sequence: TGCGCCAGTTCCGAGGGGAGGCCAGATACGCAGTATTTT.

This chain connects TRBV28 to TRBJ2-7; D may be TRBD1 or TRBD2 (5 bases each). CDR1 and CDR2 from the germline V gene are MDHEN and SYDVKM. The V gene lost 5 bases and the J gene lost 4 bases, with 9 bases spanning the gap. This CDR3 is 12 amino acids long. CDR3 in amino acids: CASSPEGYEQYF. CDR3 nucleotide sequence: TGTGCCAGCAGTCCCGAGGGGTACGAGCAGTACTTC. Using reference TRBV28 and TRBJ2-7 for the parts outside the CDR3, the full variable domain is DVKVTQSSRYLVKRTGEKVFLECVQDMDHENMFWYRQDPGLGLRLIYFSYDVKMKEKGDIPEGYSVSREKKERFSLILESASTNQTSMYLCASSPEGYEQYFGPGTRLTVT.

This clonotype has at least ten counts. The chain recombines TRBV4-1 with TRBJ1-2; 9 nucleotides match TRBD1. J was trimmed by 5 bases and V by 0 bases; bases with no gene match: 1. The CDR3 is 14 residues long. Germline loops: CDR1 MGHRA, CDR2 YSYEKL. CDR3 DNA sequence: TGCGCCAGCAGCCAAGAGACAGGGGGATATGGCTACACCTTC. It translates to CASSQETGGYGYTF.

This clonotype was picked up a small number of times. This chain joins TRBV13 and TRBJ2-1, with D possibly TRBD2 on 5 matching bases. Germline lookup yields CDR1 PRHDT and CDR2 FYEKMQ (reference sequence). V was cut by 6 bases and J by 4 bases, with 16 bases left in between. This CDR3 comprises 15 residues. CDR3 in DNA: TGTGCCAGCAGTTGGGGAGTTTCCGGGTACAATGAGCAGTTCTTC. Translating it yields CASSWGVSGYNEQFF.

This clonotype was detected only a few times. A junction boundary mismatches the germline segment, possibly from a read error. The DNA of the CDR3 is TGTGCCAGCGGTGATGCGCCAAAAGACACCCAGTACTTT. Protein sequence: CASGDAPKDTQYF. The chain carries TRBV6-6 and TRBJ2-5; no clear D gene. CDR3 length: 13 residues. CDR1 and CDR2 (germline): MNHNY, SVGAGI (reference sequence).

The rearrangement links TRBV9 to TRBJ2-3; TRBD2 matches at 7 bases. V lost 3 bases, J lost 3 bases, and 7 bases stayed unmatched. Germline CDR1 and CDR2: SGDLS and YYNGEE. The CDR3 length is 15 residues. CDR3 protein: CASSGGLGETDTQYF. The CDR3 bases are TGTGCCAGCAGCGGTGGACTAGGGGAGACAGATACGCAGTATTTT.

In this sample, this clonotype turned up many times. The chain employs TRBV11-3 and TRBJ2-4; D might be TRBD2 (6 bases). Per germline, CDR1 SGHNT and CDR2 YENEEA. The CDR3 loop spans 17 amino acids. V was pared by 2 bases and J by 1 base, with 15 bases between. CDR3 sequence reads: CASSLLGGGSAKNIQYF. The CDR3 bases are TGTGCCAGCAGCTTACTGGGGGGAGGTTCGGCCAAAAACATTCAGTACTTC.

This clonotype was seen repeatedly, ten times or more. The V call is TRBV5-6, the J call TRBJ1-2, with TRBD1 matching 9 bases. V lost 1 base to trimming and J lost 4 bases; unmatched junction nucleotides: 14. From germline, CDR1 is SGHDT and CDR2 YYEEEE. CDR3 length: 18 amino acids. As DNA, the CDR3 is TGTGCCAGCAGCTTGACCACCGGGACAGGGCGTATAAGCTATGGCTACACCTTC. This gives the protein CASSLTTGTGRISYGYTF.

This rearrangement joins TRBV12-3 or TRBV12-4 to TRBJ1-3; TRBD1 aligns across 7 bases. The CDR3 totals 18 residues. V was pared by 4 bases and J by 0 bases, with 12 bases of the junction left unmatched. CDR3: CASSSYALGQSSGNTIYF. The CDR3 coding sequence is TGTGCCAGCAGTTCCTACGCCTTGGGACAGAGCTCTGGAAACACCATATATTTT.